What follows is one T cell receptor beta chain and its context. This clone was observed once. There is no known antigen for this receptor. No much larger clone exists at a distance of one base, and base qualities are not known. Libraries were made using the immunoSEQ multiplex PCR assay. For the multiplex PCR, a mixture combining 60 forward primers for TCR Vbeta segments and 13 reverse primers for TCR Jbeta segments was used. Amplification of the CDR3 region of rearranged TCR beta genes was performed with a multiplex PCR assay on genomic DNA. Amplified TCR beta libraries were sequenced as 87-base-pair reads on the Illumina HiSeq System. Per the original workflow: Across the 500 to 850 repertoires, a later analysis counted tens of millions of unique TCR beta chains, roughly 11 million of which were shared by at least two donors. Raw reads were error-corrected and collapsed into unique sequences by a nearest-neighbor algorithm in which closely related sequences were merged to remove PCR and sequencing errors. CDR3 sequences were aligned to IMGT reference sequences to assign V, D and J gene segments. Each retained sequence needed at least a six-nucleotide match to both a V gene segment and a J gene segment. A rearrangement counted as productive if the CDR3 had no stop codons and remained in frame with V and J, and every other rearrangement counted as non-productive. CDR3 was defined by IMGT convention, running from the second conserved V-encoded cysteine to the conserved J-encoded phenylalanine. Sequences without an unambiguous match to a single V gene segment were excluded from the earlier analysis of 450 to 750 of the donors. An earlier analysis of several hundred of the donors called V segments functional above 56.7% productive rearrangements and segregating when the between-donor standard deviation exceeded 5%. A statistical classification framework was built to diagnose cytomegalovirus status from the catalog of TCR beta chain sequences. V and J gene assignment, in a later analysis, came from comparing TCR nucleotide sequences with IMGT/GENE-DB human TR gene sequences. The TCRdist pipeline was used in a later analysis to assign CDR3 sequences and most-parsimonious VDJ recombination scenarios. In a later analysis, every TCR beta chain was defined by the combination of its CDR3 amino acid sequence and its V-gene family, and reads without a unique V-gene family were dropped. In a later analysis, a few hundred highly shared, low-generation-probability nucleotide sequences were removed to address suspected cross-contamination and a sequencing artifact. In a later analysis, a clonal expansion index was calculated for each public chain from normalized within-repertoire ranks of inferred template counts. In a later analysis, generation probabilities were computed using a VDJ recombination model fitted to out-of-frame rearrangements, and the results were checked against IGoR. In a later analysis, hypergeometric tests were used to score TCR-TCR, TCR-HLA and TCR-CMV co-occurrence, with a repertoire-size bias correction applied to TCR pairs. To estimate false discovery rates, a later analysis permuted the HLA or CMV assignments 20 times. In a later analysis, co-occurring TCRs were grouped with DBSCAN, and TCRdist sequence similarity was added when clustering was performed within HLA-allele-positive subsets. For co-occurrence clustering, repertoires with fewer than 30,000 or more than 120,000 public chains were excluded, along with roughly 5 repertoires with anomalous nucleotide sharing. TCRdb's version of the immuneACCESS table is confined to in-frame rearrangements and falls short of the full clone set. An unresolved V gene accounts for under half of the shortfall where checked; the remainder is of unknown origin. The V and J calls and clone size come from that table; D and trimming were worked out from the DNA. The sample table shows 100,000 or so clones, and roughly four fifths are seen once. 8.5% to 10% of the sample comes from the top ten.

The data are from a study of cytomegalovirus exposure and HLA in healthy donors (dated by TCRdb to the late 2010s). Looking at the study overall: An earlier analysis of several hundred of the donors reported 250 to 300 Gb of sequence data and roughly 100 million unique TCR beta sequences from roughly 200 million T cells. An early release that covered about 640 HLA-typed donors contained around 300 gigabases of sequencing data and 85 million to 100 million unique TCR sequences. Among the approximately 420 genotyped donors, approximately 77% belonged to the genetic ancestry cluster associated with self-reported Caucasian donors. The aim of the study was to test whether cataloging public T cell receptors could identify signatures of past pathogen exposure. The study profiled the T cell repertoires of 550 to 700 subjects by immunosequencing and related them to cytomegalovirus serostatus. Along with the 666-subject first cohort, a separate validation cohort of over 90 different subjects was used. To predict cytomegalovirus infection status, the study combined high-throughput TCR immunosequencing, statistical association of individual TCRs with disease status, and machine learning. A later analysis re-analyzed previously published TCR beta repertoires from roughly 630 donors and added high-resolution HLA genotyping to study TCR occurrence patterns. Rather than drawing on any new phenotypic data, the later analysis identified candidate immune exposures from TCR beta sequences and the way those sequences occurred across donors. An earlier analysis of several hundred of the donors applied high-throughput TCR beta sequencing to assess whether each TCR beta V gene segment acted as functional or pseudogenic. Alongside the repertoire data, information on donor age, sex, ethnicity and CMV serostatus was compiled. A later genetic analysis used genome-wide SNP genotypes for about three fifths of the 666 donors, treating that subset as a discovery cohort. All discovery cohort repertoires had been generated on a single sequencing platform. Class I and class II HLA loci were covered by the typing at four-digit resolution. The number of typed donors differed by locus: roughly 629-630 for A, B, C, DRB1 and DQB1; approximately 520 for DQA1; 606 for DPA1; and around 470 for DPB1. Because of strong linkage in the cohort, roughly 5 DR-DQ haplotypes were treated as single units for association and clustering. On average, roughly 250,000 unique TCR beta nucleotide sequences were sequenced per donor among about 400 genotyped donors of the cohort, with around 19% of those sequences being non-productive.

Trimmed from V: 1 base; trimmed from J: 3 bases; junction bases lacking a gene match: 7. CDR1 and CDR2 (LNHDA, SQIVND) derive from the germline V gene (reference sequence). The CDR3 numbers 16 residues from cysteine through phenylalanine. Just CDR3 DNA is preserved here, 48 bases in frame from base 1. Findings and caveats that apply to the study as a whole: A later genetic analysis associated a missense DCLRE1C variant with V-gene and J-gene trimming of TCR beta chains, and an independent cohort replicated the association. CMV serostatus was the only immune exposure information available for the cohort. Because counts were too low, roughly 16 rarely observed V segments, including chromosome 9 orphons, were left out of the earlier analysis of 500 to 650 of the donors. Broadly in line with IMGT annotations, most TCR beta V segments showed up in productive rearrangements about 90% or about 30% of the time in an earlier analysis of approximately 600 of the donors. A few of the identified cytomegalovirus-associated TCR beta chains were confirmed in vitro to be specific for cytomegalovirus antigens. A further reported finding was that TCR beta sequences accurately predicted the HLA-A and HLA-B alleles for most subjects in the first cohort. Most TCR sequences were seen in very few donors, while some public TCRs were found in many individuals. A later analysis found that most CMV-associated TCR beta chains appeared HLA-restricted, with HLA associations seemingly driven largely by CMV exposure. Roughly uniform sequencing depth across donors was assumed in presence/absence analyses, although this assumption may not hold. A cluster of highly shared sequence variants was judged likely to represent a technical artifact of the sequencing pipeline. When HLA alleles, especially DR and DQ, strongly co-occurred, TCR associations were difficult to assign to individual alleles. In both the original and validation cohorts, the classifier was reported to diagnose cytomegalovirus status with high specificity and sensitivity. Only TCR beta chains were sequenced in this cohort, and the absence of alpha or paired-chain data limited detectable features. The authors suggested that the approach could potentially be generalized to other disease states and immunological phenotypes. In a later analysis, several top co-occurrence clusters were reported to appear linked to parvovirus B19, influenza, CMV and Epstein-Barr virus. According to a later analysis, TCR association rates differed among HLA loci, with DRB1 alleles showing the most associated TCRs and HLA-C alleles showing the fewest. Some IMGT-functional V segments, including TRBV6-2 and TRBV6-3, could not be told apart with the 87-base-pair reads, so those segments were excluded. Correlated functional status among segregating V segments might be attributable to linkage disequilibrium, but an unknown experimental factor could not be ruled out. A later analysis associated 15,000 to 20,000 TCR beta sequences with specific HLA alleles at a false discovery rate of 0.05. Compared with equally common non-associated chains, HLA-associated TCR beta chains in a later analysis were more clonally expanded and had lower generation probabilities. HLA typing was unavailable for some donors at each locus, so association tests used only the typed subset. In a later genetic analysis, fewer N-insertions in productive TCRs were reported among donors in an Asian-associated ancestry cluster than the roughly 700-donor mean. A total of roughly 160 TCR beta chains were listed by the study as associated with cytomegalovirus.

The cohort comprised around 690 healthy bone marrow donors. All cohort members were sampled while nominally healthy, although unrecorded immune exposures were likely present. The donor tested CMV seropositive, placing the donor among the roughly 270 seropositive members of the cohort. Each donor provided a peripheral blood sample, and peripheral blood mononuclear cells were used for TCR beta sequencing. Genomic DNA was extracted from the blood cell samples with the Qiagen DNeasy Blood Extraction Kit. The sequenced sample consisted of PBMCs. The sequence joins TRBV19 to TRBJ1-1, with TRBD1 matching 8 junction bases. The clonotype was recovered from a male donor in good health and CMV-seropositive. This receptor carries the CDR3 CASSIVPGGLDTEAFF. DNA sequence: TGTGCCAGTAGTATAGTCCCAGGGGGCTTGGACACTGAAGCTTTCTTT.